The 19 T cell receptor beta chains below were found in one sample sequenced in a study of tumor-infiltrating lymphocytes in primary liver carcinoma. From around 0.5 ug total RNA, TCR beta cDNA was generated with a primer in the constant region. Employing slightly modified ARM-PCR, three nested multiplex PCR rounds were run, and these gave rise to the TCR beta libraries. Researchers ran the first two PCR rounds for approximately 10 cycles each with TRBV1-TRBV30 forward primers and a C-beta reverse primer. MiXCR, run by TCRdb on the multiplex PCR reads, gives a single entry per CDR3 protein. The profile shows about 310,000 distinct CDR3 sequences, more than 55% of them singletons. Unsorted whole blood supplied the RNA, and germline DNA was extracted too. The source material was peripheral blood. Every receptor here comes from a woman under 40 with primary liver carcinoma and hepatitis B virus infection.

To note about this clonotype: Since no conserved phenylalanine or tryptophan closes the CDR3, a read error is the likely cause. The CDR3 reads CSVGGNFGETQYL. CDR3 in DNA: TGCAGCGTCGGGGGGAACTTCGGTGAGACCCAGTACCTC. The chain joins TRBV29-1 to TRBJ2-5; 7 bases map to TRBD2. There are 13 residues in the CDR3. Germline V gives CDR1 SQVTM, CDR2 ANQGSEA. Unmatched junction bases numbered 9, after V lost 6 bases and J lost 5 bases.

This clonotype showed up just a few times. Compared with germline, one end of the junction differs, possibly owing to a read error. The genes are TRBV6-1 and TRBJ1-5, with D uncertain. CDR1 MNHNS and CDR2 SASEGT come from the germline V gene. This CDR3 is 13 amino acids long. The CDR3 spells CTSEREGNQPQHF. In DNA form, the CDR3 reads TGTACCAGCGAACGTGAGGGCAATCAGCCCCAGCATTTT.

Comments on this clonotype: A read error is possible here, since a much larger clone lies one base away. The chain employs TRBV4-2 and TRBJ2-7; D gene uncertain. This CDR3 contains 13 residues. The germline V and J ends were trimmed by 1 base and 5 bases, with 9 bases remaining between them. The germline gives CDR1 LGHNA, CDR2 YNFKEQ. The CDR3, as DNA: TGTGCCAGCAGCCAAGGTTGGAGAAACGAGCAGTACTTC. Its translation: CASSQGWRNEQYF.

Remarks on this clonotype: This could be a read error, since a much larger clone is one nucleotide away. V gene TRBV29-1 combines with J gene TRBJ2-6; D not resolved. This CDR3 is built from 14 residues. Trimming stripped 8 bases from V and 2 bases from J, with 13 bases between. The germline V gene has CDR1 SQVTM and CDR2 ANQGSEA. CDR3 loop: CSLVPDTGANVLTF. The CDR3 coding sequence is TGCAGCCTTGTACCAGATACTGGGGCCAACGTCCTGACTTTC. Looking up the rest from reference TRBV29-1 and TRBJ2-6 gives the full variable domain: SAVISQKPSRDICQRGTSLTIQCQVDSQVTMMFWYRQQPGQSLTLIATANQGSEATYESGFVIDKFPISRPNLTFSTLTVSNMSPEDSSIYLCSLVPDTGANVLTFGAGSRLTVL.

This clonotype is a singleton in its sample. A much bigger clone sits one base away, suggesting this may be a read error. The chain has TRBV29-1 and TRBJ2-2; TRBD2 matches 10 bases. The CDR3 has 15 residues. J gave up 6 bases and V 6 bases, and 10 bases lay outside the gene matches. Germline V gives CDR1 SQVTM, CDR2 ANQGSEA. This chain's CDR3 is CSVIPSGGSAGELFF. The CDR3, as DNA: TGCAGCGTCATTCCTAGCGGGGGATCGGCCGGGGAGCTGTTTTTT.

This clonotype has at least ten counts. The chain uses TRBV6-1 and TRBJ2-1; D gene ambiguous. Germline-derived CDR1 and CDR2 are MNHNS and SASEGT. The CDR3 is 15 residues long. V dropped 6 bases and J dropped 5 bases, with 17 bases sitting between them. The CDR3 sequence: CASRIWSAGNNEQFF. The CDR3 DNA sequence: TGTGCCAGCAGGATCTGGAGTGCTGGCAACAATGAGCAGTTCTTC.

V usage is TRBV28 and J usage is TRBJ1-2; D is unclear. This CDR3 has 14 residues. Germline V gives CDR1 MDHEN, CDR2 SYDVKM. V lost 5 bases and J lost 4, with 14 bases in between. CDR3 DNA: TGTGCCAGCAGTACTAATCTCGGGAGCTATGGCTACACCTTC. It specifies CASSTNLGSYGYTF.

As concerns this clonotype: A much larger clone lies a single base off, so this may be a read error. The gene calls are TRBV6-5 and TRBJ2-7; tentatively, D is TRBD2 (6 bases). Trimming pared 6 bases from V and 4 bases from J, leaving 19 bases between. This CDR3 comprises 15 residues. The germline gives CDR1 MNHEY, CDR2 SVGAGI. In DNA form, the CDR3 reads TGTGCCAGCAGACACCTCCCGGACTACAGTTACGAGCAGTACTTC. It encodes CASRHLPDYSYEQYF.

The chain uses TRBV6-5 and TRBJ2-1, with 8 positions matching TRBD1. In germline, CDR1 is MNHEY, CDR2 SVGAGI. The CDR3 spans 14 residues. V shed 6 bases, J shed 6 bases, and the junction held 7 bases outside the gene matches. This chain's CDR3 is CASRPGQVSNEQFF. The CDR3, as DNA: TGTGCCAGCAGGCCGGGACAGGTTAGCAATGAGCAGTTCTTC.

For this clonotype: A clone one base away is much larger, so this may be a read error. The chain couples TRBV6-2 or TRBV6-3 to TRBJ2-5; TRBD1 aligns across 7 bases. V shed 7 bases and J 6 bases; nucleotides not matched to a gene: 8. The CDR3 is made up of 13 amino acids. The germline CDR1 and CDR2 sequences are MNHEY and SVGEGT. In DNA, the CDR3 is TGTGCCAGCATGATACAGGGGATGAAGACCCAGTACTTC. Protein sequence: CASMIQGMKTQYF.

The chain joins TRBV4-3 to TRBJ2-1; the D is unclear. This CDR3 region has 17 residues. CDR1 is LGHNA and CDR2 is YSLEER in the germline V gene. V was shortened by 3 bases and J by 1 base, with 16 bases between the two germline ends. The CDR3 DNA is TGCGCCAGCAGCCAGGAGCCCGTGGGGATGTCCTACAATGAGCAGTTCTTC. Protein product: CASSQEPVGMSYNEQFF.

The chain recombines TRBV10-3 with TRBJ2-3; no definite D call. Trimming stripped 4 bases from V and 4 bases from J, with 3 bases between. The CDR3 spans 11 residues. Germline lookup yields CDR1 ENHRY and CDR2 SYGVKD. CDR3 in amino acids: CAISVADTQYF. The DNA of the CDR3 is TGTGCCATCAGTGTCGCAGATACGCAGTATTTT.

The chain employs TRBV13 and TRBJ2-2; 9 nucleotides agree with TRBD1. CDR3 length: 15 amino acids. Unmatched junction bases numbered 6, after V lost 4 bases and J lost 6 bases. Germline V gene data show CDR1 as PRHDT and CDR2 as FYEKMQ (reference sequence). The CDR3 region is CASSYGQGFSGELFF. The DNA of the CDR3 is TGTGCCAGCAGCTATGGACAGGGGTTTTCCGGGGAGCTGTTTTTT.

This clonotype was counted many times. The chain recombines TRBV12-3 or TRBV12-4 with TRBJ1-2; TRBD1 might be the D (5 bases). The CDR3 length is 13 residues. V was trimmed by 6 bases and J by 3 bases, leaving 11 bases between them. The CDR3: CASRARGDYGYTF. In nucleotides, the CDR3 is TGTGCCAGCAGGGCGAGGGGAGACTATGGCTACACCTTC.

Regarding this clonotype: One end of the junction varies from germline; a read error may be responsible. The chain has TRBV29-1 and TRBJ2-1; a weak D match, TRBD2 (5 bases). CDR3 length: 18 amino acids. Germline V gene data show CDR1 as SQVTM and CDR2 as ANQGSEA. The CDR3 bases are TGCAGCGCTTTCCTTTCCGCTCAAAGCGGAAAGCCCTACAATGAGGAGTTCTTC. Its translation is CSAFLSAQSGKPYNEEFF.

On this clonotype itself: This may come from a read error, since a much larger clone is one base off. This rearrangement joins TRBV12-3 or TRBV12-4 to TRBJ2-6, with D unclear. This CDR3 region has 15 residues. Trimming shortened V by 7 bases and J by 2 bases, and 12 bases separated the two germline ends. The DNA for the CDR3 is TGTGCCAGCAATCTACCGACCGCTGGGGCCAACGTCCTGACTTTC. This sequence encodes CASNLPTAGANVLTF.

This clonotype came up many times. This chain connects TRBV11-2 to TRBJ2-1; TRBD1 might be the D (6 bases). V lost 2 bases, J lost 8 bases, and 16 bases lay in between. Looked up from germline, CDR1 is SGHAT and CDR2 is FQNNGV. CDR3 size: 15 residues. CDR3 sequence (DNA): TGTGCCAGCAGCTTATCGAACAGGGTGAAAGATGAGCAGTTCTTC. It yields the protein CASSLSNRVKDEQFF. Looking up the rest from reference TRBV11-2 and TRBJ2-1 gives the full variable domain: EAGVAQSPRYKIIEKRQSVAFWCNPISGHATLYWYQQILGQGPKLLIQFQNNGVVDDSQLPKDRFSAERLKGVDSTLKIQPAKLEDSAVYLCASSLSNRVKDEQFFGPGTRLTVL.

About this clonotype: A much more abundant neighbour one base away suggests this may be a read error. This chain links TRBV29-1 with TRBJ2-7, with 12 positions matching TRBD2. Germline CDR1 is SQVTM and CDR2 is ANQGSEA. The CDR3 totals 13 residues. The V segment lost 6 bases and the J segment 13 bases; nucleotides outside the gene matches: 13. In DNA form, the CDR3 reads TGCAGCGTCGTGACTAGCGGGAGTCCCACCCATTACTTC. It yields the protein CSVVTSGSPTHYF.

This clonotype was seen just once. At one end the junction does not follow the germline gene, possibly because of a read error. The V gene is TRBV11-2, the J gene TRBJ2-2, with TRBD1 matching over 7 bases. The CDR3 runs to 15 residues. Germline-derived CDR1 and CDR2 are SGHAT and FQNNGV. CDR3 loop: CASSLGDRDTGELVF. In DNA form, the CDR3 reads TGTGCCAGCAGTTTAGGCGACAGGGACACCGGGGAGCTGGTTTTT.